The 17 T cell receptor beta chains below all came from one sample that was sequenced in a study of identical twins. One entry per CDR3 protein results from TCRdb running MiXCR on the 5' RACE reads. The table has around 1.7 million distinct CDR3 sequences, about 32% seen once. Sequenced material: cord blood. The receptors stem from a newborn girl in good health.

This chain connects TRBV20-1 to TRBJ2-1, with D unclear. V lost 0 bases and J lost 5, with 14 bases in between. The CDR3 has 15 residues. CDR1 and CDR2 (germline): DFQATT, SNEGSKA (reference sequence). In nucleotides, the CDR3 is TGCAGTGCTAGAGATCTTAGCCTACCCCACAATGAGCAGTTCTTC. Translated, it gives CSARDLSLPHNEQFF.

This chain connects TRBV20-1 to TRBJ2-3; D gene uncertain. CDR3 length equals 12 residues. Germline V gives CDR1 DFQATT, CDR2 SNEGSKA (reference sequence). The V and J ends lost 5 bases and 4 bases respectively, with 10 bases between them. In DNA form, the CDR3 reads TGCAGTGCTCCCTTCATATCAGATACGCAGTATTTT. Translation: CSAPFISDTQYF.

The V gene is TRBV9, the J gene TRBJ2-5; TRBD1 is a possible D gene (6 bases). V lost 3 bases to trimming and J lost 0 bases, with 9 bases between them. The length of the CDR3 is 14 residues. Germline values: CDR1 SGDLS, CDR2 YYNGEE. The CDR3 here is CASSGRDNQETQYF. Here the CDR3 DNA reads TGTGCCAGCAGCGGCCGGGACAACCAAGAGACCCAGTACTTC.

A remark on this clonotype: The junction departs from the called germline gene at one end, perhaps through a read error. This chain connects TRBV27 to TRBJ1-6, with 7 positions matching TRBD1. Germline V gives CDR1 MNHEY, CDR2 SMNVEV (reference sequence). The CDR3 has 14 residues. CDR3 in amino acids: CASSLQGGYSPPHF. DNA for the CDR3: TGTGCCAGCAGTTTACAGGGGGGGTATTCACCCCCCCACTTT.

This chain joins TRBV2 and TRBJ2-1; D might be TRBD1 (5 bases). Germline CDR1 SNHLY, CDR2 FYNNEI. This CDR3 spans 15 amino acids. V lost 4 bases, J lost 8 bases, and 18 bases lay in between. The DNA for the CDR3 is TGTGCCAGCAGTGTCCCCATAGGGGCCCCGGATGAGCAGTTCTTC. It is translated as CASSVPIGAPDEQFF.

This clonotype was observed a few times. The chain combines TRBV20-1 with TRBJ2-3; 8 bases match TRBD2. The CDR3 has 17 amino acids. Germline values: CDR1 DFQATT, CDR2 SNEGSKA (reference sequence). The V gene end was trimmed by 3 bases and the J gene end by 2 bases; junction bases not matched to a gene: 13. The CDR3 coding sequence is TGCAGTGCTAGCTTTCGGGTCGGGAGGGCCCTCACAGATACGCAGTATTTT. Translated: CSASFRVGRALTDTQYF.

The sample holds a few counts of this clonotype. This sequence joins TRBV27 and TRBJ1-1; D remains ambiguous. CDR3 length: 15 residues. The V gene lost 7 bases and the J gene lost 0 bases, with 15 bases spanning the gap. CDR1 MNHEY and CDR2 SMNVEV come from the germline V gene (reference sequence). The CDR3 loop is CASTGGEGMNTEAFF. The CDR3 DNA reads as TGTGCCAGCACCGGAGGTGAAGGTATGAACACTGAAGCTTTCTTT.

This clonotype was detected a few times. The rearrangement links TRBV20-1 to TRBJ2-7; D is possibly TRBD1 (6 bases). The CDR3 runs to 14 residues. V was shortened by 2 bases and J by 0 bases, with 11 bases between the two germline ends. CDR1 is DFQATT, CDR2 SNEGSKA, per germline (reference sequence). The CDR3 region has the DNA TGCAGTGCTAGATGGGACACTAGCTCCTACGAGCAGTACTTC. Residues: CSARWDTSSYEQYF.

The table lists this clonotype with many counts. In DNA form, the CDR3 reads TGTGCCAGCAGCCAAGAAGCTAGCGGCACAGATACGCAGTATTTT. Residues: CASSQEASGTDTQYF. The chain is built from TRBV4-2 and TRBJ2-3; D is possibly TRBD2 (6 bases). The CDR3 runs to 15 residues. V was trimmed by 0 bases and J by 1 base, leaving 8 bases between them. CDR1 and CDR2 from the germline V gene are LGHNA and YNFKEQ.

A few counts support this clonotype. The chain couples TRBV12-3 or TRBV12-4 to TRBJ1-5; D is uncertain. Trimming took 4 bases from V and 0 from J, leaving 16 bases between them. The CDR3 consists of 17 residues. CDR3 in amino acids: CASSSMGSLYSNQPQHF. As DNA, the CDR3 is TGTGCCAGCAGTTCTATGGGGTCCTTGTATAGCAATCAGCCCCAGCATTTT.

V is TRBV19 and J is TRBJ1-5, with D possibly matching TRBD1 (6 bases). Trimming stripped 3 bases from V and 6 bases from J, with 6 bases between. Germline V gives CDR1 LNHDA, CDR2 SQIVND (reference sequence). The CDR3 totals 12 residues. CDR3 nucleotide sequence: TGTGCCAGTAGTATGGGGGCTCAGCCCCAGCATTTT. Encoded protein: CASSMGAQPQHF.

The chain carries TRBV11-2 and TRBJ1-1; possible D gene TRBD1, 6 bases. CDR1 SGHAT and CDR2 FQNNGV come from the germline V gene. The length of the CDR3 is 17 residues. Trimming cost V 1 base and J 0 bases, with 15 bases left between them. The CDR3, as DNA: TGTGCCAGCAGCTTAGGGGGGGCCGGGACTTTGAACACTGAAGCTTTCTTT. Protein sequence: CASSLGGAGTLNTEAFF.

The V and J genes are TRBV28 and TRBJ1-4; D is possibly TRBD1 (5 bases). CDR1 MDHEN and CDR2 SYDVKM come from the germline V gene. V lost 5 bases to trimming and J lost 8 bases, with 18 bases between them. The CDR3 is made up of 15 amino acids. Here the CDR3 DNA reads TGTGCCAGCAGTATCGACGGGCGGGGGAAGGAAAAACTGTTTTTT. It encodes CASSIDGRGKEKLFF. The full variable domain, completed using reference TRBV28 and TRBJ1-4, is DVKVTQSSRYLVKRTGEKVFLECVQDMDHENMFWYRQDPGLGLRLIYFSYDVKMKEKGDIPEGYSVSREKKERFSLILESASTNQTSMYLCASSIDGRGKEKLFFGSGTQLSVL.

This clonotype was seen more than once but under ten times. The chain carries TRBV12-3 or TRBV12-4 and TRBJ2-1; 7 bases align to TRBD2. The CDR3 spans 18 residues. V lost 2 bases and J lost 0; bases outside the gene matches: 10. The CDR3, as DNA: TGTGCCAGCAGTTTACATAGTGCGGGAGTACCCTCCTACAATGAGCAGTTCTTC. Encoded protein: CASSLHSAGVPSYNEQFF.

The chain has TRBV5-5 and TRBJ1-6; possibly TRBD1 for D (5 bases). This CDR3 is 15 amino acids long. V was pared by 4 bases and J by 5 bases, with 13 bases between. Per the germline V gene, CDR1 is SGHKS and CDR2 is YYEKEE (reference sequence). This CDR3 reads CASSGWTRDNSPLHF. CDR3 nucleotides: TGTGCCAGCAGCGGTTGGACCAGGGATAATTCACCCCTCCACTTT. Based on the CDR3 plus reference TRBV5-5 and TRBJ1-6, the full variable domain is DAGVTQSPTHLIKTRGQQVTLRCSPISGHKSVSWYQQVLGQGPQFIFQYYEKEERGRGNFPDRFSARQFPNYSSELNVNALLLGDSALYLCASSGWTRDNSPLHFGNGTRLTVT.

This clonotype was seen a few times. The V gene is TRBV24-1, the J gene TRBJ2-3; D is tentatively TRBD1 or TRBD2 (5 bases each). Germline V gene data show CDR1 as KGHDR and CDR2 as SFDVKD. V shed 7 bases and J shed 0 bases, with 13 bases lying between them. The CDR3 loop spans 15 amino acids. Here the CDR3 DNA reads TGTGCCACCAGACCAGGAGGACATAGCACAGATACGCAGTATTTT. It yields the protein CATRPGGHSTDTQYF.

The V and J genes are TRBV6-1 and TRBJ1-1, with D unresolved. This CDR3 has 14 amino acids. CDR1 MNHNS and CDR2 SASEGT come from the germline V gene. Trimming left V 6 bases short and J 0 bases short, with 11 bases between. The CDR3 sequence is CASRGLLMNTEAFF. CDR3 DNA sequence: TGTGCCAGCAGAGGGTTACTAATGAACACTGAAGCTTTCTTT.